This T cell receptor (beta chain) originates from a study of lymphopenia after photon versus proton radiotherapy. Broader study findings: After the lymphocyte nadir, photon-treated repertoires showed oligoclonal expansion, especially of CD8+ Temra cells. Relative stability marked proton patients; photon patients lost diversity and naive cells. Larger post-nadir TCR diversity loss correlated inversely with survival in deceased patients.

About this clone itself: Its antigen remains unknown.

Sequencing was performed with immunoSEQ multiplex PCR; in TCRdb, only in-frame clones are kept and a portion is missing. Seen here are more than 15,000 clones, 90% to 95% observed once, and the top ten hold about 6.5%. Sequenced material: peripheral blood, taken from a patient treated with photon-based radiotherapy. This TCR was recovered from a man in his 60s with pancreatic cancer.

DNA of the CDR3: TGTGCCTGGAGACCCGCGGACAGGGCTGTCTGGGGCTACACCTTC. Encoded protein: CAWRPADRAVWGYTF. This rearrangement joins TRBV30 to TRBJ1-2; 8 nucleotides agree with TRBD1. The CDR3 spans 15 residues. The germline V gene has CDR1 GTSNPN and CDR2 SVGIG (reference sequence). The J segment lost 8 bases and the V segment lost 3 bases, leaving 14 bases of the junction unmatched. Looking up the rest from reference TRBV30 and TRBJ1-2 gives the full variable domain: SQTIHQWPATLVQPVGSPLSLECTVEGTSNPNLYWYRQAAGRGLQLLFYSVGIGQISSEVPQNLSASRPQDRQFILSSKKLLLSDSGFYLCAWRPADRAVWGYTFGSGTRLTVV.